The clone carrying this T cell receptor (beta chain) was recorded a few times. Its target is not known. A second PCR, run for about 7 to 11 cycles, used a sample-barcoded 5' primer plus a J-beta primer mix. TCRdb reanalysed the 5' RACE reads using MiXCR and keeps one entry per CDR3 protein. This table holds some 370,000 distinct CDR3 sequences, approximately 52% found once. This record comes from a study of blood T cells in healthy people across ages. Broader study findings: PBMC samples, being unsorted, prevented any conclusive comparison of naive and antigen-experienced cells.

The individuals who served as donors were healthy Caucasians living in Russia, aged roughly 6 to 100. The clonotype was recovered from a man between 60 and 75 years old in good health. Sequencing input: blood.

The chain's CDR3 is CASSSASGGVLSTDTQYF. Here the CDR3 DNA reads TGTGCCAGCAGCTCCGCTAGCGGGGGAGTGTTGAGCACAGATACGCAGTATTTT. The chain employs TRBV7-2 and TRBJ2-3; 10 bases agree with TRBD2. Germline V gives CDR1 SGHTA, CDR2 FQGNSA. Trimming at V came to 4 bases and at J to 0 bases, leaving 10 bases not matched to a gene. This CDR3 is built from 18 residues.